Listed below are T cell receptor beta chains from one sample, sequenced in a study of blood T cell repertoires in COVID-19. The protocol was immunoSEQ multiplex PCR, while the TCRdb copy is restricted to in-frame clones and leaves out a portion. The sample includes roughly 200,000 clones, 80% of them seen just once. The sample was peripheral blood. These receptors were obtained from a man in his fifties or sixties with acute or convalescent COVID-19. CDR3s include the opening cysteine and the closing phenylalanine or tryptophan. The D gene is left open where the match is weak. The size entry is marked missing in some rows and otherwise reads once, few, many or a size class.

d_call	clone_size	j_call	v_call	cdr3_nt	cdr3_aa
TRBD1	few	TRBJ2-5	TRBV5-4	TGTGCCAGCAGCTTGGGGGGGACAGGATGGGAGACCCAGTACTTC	CASSLGGTGWETQYF
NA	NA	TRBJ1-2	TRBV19	TGTGCCAGTAGTATAGGGTGGCCTAACTATGGCTACACCTTC	CASSIGWPNYGYTF
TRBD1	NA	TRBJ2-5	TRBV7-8	TGTGCCAGCAGCAAAGGGACAGGGAGTTTGGAGACCCAGTACTTC	CASSKGTGSLETQYF
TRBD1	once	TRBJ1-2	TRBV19	TGTGCCAGTAGTATGCGGACAGGCCCTACTAGCTATGGCTACACCTTC	CASSMRTGPTSYGYTF
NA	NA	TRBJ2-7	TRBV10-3	TGTGCCATCAGTGAAGGCAGGGCTGGGGAGCAGTACTTC	CAISEGRAGEQYF
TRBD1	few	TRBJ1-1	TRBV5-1	TGCGCCAGCAGCTCAACAGGGGCTAGGGCTGAAGCTTTCTTT	CASSSTGARAEAFF
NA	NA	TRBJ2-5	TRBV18	TGTGCCAGCTCACCACCTGCGGGGGCGGAGACCCAGTACTTC	CASSPPAGAETQYF
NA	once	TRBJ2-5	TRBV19	TGTGCCAGTAACGTAGTCGGCGGGAAGATGGAGACCCAGTACTTC	CASNVVGGKMETQYF
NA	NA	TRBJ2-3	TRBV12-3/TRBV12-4	TGTGCCAGCAGCCCGGGGAATACGCAGTATTTT	CASSPGNTQYF
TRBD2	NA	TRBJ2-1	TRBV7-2	TGTGCCAGCAGCTTAGGGATAGCGGGGGGGCTTGAGCAGTTCTTC	CASSLGIAGGLEQFF
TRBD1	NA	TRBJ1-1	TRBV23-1	TGCGCCAGCAGTCACGGGCCGGGACAGGGAAGCTGGGGTGAAGCTTTCTTT	CASSHGPGQGSWGEAFF
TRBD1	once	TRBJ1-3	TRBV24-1	TGTGCCACCAGTGATTCGGGACAGGGCTCTGGAAACACCATATATTTT	CATSDSGQGSGNTIYF
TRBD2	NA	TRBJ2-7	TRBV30	TGTGCCTGGACGGTTTCGGGTAGCGGGAGTTGGGTTAACGAGCAGTACTTC	CAWTVSGSGSWVNEQYF
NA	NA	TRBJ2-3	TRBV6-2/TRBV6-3	TGTGCCAGCAGTAGGACTGGATTCGCTAGCACAGATACGCAGTATTTT	CASSRTGFASTDTQYF
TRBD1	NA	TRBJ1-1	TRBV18	TGTGCCAGCTCAGAGACAGGGGGCGCTGGCACTGAAGCTTTCTTT	CASSETGGAGTEAFF
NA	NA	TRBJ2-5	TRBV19	TGTGCCAGTAGCGGGACACAACAAGAGACCCAGTACTTC	CASSGTQQETQYF
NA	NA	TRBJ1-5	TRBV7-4	TGTGCCAGCAGCACCAGGTACAATCAGCCCCAGCATTTT	CASSTRYNQPQHF
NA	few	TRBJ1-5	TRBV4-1	TGCGCCAGCAGCCAAGATCCCGGGGGCAATCAGCCCCAGCATTTT	CASSQDPGGNQPQHF
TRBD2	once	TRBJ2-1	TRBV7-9	TGTGCCAGCAGCTTAGGCGGGGGGCCGTCTTACAATGAGCAGTTCTTC	CASSLGGGPSYNEQFF
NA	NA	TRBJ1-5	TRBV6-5	TGTGCCAGCAGTCCCGACAAGGTTCAGCCCCAGCATTTT	CASSPDKVQPQHF
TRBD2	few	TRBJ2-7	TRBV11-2	TGTGCCAGCAGCTTAAATACTGGGACTAGCGGGTACGAGCAGTACTTC	CASSLNTGTSGYEQYF
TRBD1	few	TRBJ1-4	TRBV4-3	TGCGCCAGCAGCCGGTCGGGACAGGGGAATGAAAAACTGTTTTTT	CASSRSGQGNEKLFF